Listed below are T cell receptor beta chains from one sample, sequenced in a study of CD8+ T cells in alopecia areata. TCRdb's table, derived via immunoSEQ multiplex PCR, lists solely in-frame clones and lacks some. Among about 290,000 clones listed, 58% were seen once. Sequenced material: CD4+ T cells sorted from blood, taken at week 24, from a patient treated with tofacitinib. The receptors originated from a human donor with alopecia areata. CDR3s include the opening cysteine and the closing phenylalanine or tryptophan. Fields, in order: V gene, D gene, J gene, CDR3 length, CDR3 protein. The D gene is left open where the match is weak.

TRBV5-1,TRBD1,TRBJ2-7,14,CASSSGQGNYEQYF
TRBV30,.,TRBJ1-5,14,CAWSVGGGDQPQHF
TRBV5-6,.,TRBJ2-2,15,CASSLAGSSTGELFF
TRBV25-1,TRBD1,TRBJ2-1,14,CASSLGQERRRQFF
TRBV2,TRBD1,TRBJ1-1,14,CASSEGTGNTEAFF
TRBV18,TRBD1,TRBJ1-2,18,CASSRGQGSIVINYGYTF
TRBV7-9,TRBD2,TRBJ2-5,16,CASSPRLAGSLGTQYF
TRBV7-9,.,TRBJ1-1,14,CASSARGDGTEAFF
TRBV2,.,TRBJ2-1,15,CASSRQDSSYNEQFF
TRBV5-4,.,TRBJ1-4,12,CASSLAGEKLFF
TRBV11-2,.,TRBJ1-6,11,CASSFGDKIHF
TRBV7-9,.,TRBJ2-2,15,CASSLGQSNTGELFF
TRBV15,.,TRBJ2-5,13,CATSQLALETQYF
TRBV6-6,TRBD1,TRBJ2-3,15,CARHLSEGAGDTQYF
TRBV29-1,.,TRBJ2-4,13,CSVANQGKNIQYF
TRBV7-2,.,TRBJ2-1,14,CASFLGGSDNEQFF
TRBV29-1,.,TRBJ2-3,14,CSVSQGAGTDTQYF
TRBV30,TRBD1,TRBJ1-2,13,CAWSQGQADGYTF
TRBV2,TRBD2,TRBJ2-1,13,CASTSGGDNEQFF
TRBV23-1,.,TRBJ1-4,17,CASSHGRYRQQSEKLFF
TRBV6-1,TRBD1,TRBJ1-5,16,CASSEGDRLSNQPQHF
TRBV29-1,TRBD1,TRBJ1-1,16,CSVEGDRGALGTEAFF
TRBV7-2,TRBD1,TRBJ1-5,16,CASSPRGQGSNQPQHF
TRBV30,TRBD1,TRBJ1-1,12,CAWGTGAAEAFF
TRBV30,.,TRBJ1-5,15,CAWSVPGTGYQPQHF
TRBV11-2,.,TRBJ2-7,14,CASSPPGNPYEQYF
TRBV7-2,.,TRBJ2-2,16,CASSTRARASPHELFF
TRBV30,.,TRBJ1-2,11,CAWSPLAGYTF
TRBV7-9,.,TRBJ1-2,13,CASSLLGSYGYTF
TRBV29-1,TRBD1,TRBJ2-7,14,CSVAMGQGPYEQYF
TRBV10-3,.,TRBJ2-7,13,CAILGEDEPMSFF
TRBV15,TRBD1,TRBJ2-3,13,CATSRDRTDTQYF
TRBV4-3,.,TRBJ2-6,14,CASSPRSGANVLTF
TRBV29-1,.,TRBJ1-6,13,CSVEVGGNSPLHF
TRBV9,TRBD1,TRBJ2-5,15,CASSVGDRDGETQYF
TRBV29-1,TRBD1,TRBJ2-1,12,CSVRQGGHEQFF
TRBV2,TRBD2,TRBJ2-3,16,CASSEALRTSGNTQYF
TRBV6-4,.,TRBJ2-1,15,CASSEWAGNYNEQFF
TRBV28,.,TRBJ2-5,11,CASRLQETQYF
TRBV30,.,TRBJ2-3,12,CAWDQSTDTQYF
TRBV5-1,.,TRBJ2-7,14,CASSFTGTSYEQYF
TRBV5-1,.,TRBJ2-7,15,CASSSGGTASYEQYF
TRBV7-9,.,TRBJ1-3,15,CASSLTRSSGNTIYF
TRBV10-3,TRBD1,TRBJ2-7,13,CAIRPGQEYEQYF
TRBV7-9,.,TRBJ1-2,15,CASSPQGTQFGGYTF
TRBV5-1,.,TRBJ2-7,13,CASSAGNKNEQYF
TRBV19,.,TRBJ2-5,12,CASNQGWGTQYF
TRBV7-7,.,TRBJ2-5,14,CASSRPGVQETQYF
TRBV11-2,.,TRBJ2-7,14,CASSMTGRTYEQYF
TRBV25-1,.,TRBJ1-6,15,CASSETHSSNSPLHF
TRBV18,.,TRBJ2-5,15,CASSPLTVSQETQYF
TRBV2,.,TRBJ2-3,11,CASSAEDTQYF
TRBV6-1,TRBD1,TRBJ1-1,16,CASSEARTGMRAEAFF
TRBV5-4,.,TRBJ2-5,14,CASRRDPQGETQYF
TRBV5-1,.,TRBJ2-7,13,CASSYRQSNEQYF
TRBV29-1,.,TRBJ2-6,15,CSVRQPISGANVLTF
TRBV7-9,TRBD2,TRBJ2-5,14,CASSPRLAGETQYF
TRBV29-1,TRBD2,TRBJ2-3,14,CSVGAGTSPDTQYF
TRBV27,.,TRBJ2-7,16,CASSSWGRGRSYEQYF
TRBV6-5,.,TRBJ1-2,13,CASRPTTAGGYTF